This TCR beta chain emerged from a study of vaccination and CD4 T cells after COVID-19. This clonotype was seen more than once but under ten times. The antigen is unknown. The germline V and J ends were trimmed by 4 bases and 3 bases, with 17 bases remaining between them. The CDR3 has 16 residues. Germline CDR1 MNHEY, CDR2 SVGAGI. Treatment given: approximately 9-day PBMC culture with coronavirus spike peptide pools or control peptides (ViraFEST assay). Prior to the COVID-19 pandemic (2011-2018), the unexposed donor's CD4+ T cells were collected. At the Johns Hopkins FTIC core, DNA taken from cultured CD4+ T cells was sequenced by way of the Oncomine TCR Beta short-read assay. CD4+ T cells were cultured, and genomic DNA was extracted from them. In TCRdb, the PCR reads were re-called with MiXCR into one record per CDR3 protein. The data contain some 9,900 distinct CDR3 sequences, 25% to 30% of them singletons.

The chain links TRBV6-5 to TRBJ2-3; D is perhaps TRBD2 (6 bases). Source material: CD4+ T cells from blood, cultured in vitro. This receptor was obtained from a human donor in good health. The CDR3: CASSSLLAATTDTQYF. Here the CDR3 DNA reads TGTGCCAGCAGTTCCCTACTAGCCGCGACAACAGATACGCAGTATTTT.